One and the same sample provided the 29 T cell receptor beta chains below, sequenced in a study of blood T cells in healthy people across ages. A sample-barcoded 5' primer and a J-beta primer mix were used in a second PCR of about 6 to 12 cycles. TCRdb processed the 5' RACE reads anew with MiXCR; each CDR3 protein has one entry. This table holds more than 700,000 distinct CDR3 sequences, about 53% found once. Source material: blood. Every receptor here comes from an older man in good health.

This clonotype turned up a few times. In nucleotides, the CDR3 is TGTGCCAGCAGCCCAGCTGGGGACGGCATCCAGAATTCACCCCTCCACTTT. Its translation: CASSPAGDGIQNSPLHF. The chain joins TRBV7-6 to TRBJ1-6; perhaps TRBD1 as D (5 bases). Germline V gene lookup returns CDR1 SGHVS and CDR2 FNYEAQ. This CDR3 contains 17 residues. V lost 5 bases to trimming and J lost 7 bases, with 21 bases between them.

The V and J genes are TRBV2 and TRBJ2-5; 7 positions agree with TRBD1. V trimming: 6 bases; J trimming: 4 bases; junction bases outside the gene matches: 8. Germline CDR1 SNHLY, CDR2 FYNNEI. The CDR3 sequence is 14 residues long. CDR3 in DNA: TGTGCCAGCAGATTCGACAGGGTCGGAGAGACCCAGTACTTC. It yields the protein CASRFDRVGETQYF.

This clonotype showed up just a few times. This chain joins TRBV5-1 and TRBJ2-6, with 7 positions matching TRBD2. The V gene's germline CDR1 is SGHRS and CDR2 YFSETQ. This CDR3 contains 18 residues. J gave up 4 bases and V 2 bases, and 12 bases lay outside the gene matches. CDR3 sequence (DNA): TGCGCCAGCAGCTTAAGAGGGACTATACCGCGGGGGGCCAACGTCCTGACTTTC. Translating gives CASSLRGTIPRGANVLTF.

As for this clonotype: A much larger clone differs by one base, so this may be a read error. The chain is built from TRBV7-9 and TRBJ2-1; D possibly corresponds to TRBD1 (6 bases). Germline CDR1 SEHNR, CDR2 FQNEAQ (reference sequence). This CDR3 region has 13 residues. The V end lost 4 bases, the J end lost 7 bases, and 11 bases lay between the germline ends. CDR3 sequence: CASSSGAENEQFF. The CDR3 coding sequence is TGTGCCAGCAGCTCAGGGGCCGAAAATGAGCAGTTCTTC.

The rearrangement links TRBV12-3 or TRBV12-4 to TRBJ2-5; no definite D call. V was cut by 4 bases and J by 5 bases, with 11 bases left in between. This CDR3 has 13 residues. The CDR3 region has the DNA TGTGCCAGCAGTTCGCGCGCGCAGGAGACCCAGTACTTC. Translating gives CASSSRAQETQYF.

The rearrangement joins TRBV6-5 to TRBJ1-4; D perhaps matches TRBD1 (5 bases). CDR1 MNHEY and CDR2 SVGAGI come from the germline V gene. This CDR3 spans 15 amino acids. Between the trimmed V and J ends, which lost 5 bases and 0 bases, there was a span of 10 bases. This CDR3 is CASSADTATNEKLFF. CDR3 in DNA: TGTGCCAGCAGTGCGGACACTGCAACTAATGAAAAACTGTTTTTT.

The rearrangement joins TRBV18 to TRBJ2-3, with 13 bases lining up with TRBD2. Germline V gives CDR1 KGHSH, CDR2 LQKENI. Unmatched junction bases numbered 13, after V lost 6 bases and J lost 7 bases. The CDR3 consists of 17 residues. CDR3 DNA sequence: TGTGCCAGCTCTTCGGGACTAGCGGGACGTGGACGGAATACGCAGTATTTT. It specifies CASSSGLAGRGRNTQYF.

The gene calls are TRBV5-1 and TRBJ2-1; 11 nucleotides agree with TRBD2. This CDR3 spans 15 amino acids. Germline CDR1 and CDR2: SGHRS and YFSETQ. V was clipped by 5 bases and J by 9 bases; unmatched bases: 10. The CDR3: CASSRLAGRSSEQFF. The CDR3 nucleotides read TGCGCCAGCAGTCGACTAGCGGGACGCTCGAGTGAGCAGTTCTTC.

The chain combines TRBV12-3 or TRBV12-4 with TRBJ2-7; 8 bases map to TRBD2. The CDR3 is made up of 17 amino acids. J was trimmed by 3 bases and V by 0 bases; bases with no gene match: 10. The CDR3 loop reads CASSLAPGGGHLYEQYF. For the CDR3, the DNA is TGTGCCAGCAGTTTAGCGCCGGGAGGGGGACACCTCTACGAGCAGTACTTC.

The chain employs TRBV12-3 or TRBV12-4 and TRBJ2-2, with 8 positions matching TRBD2. The V segment lost 5 bases and the J segment 1 base; nucleotides outside the gene matches: 12. The CDR3 is made up of 18 amino acids. CDR3 sequence (DNA): TGTGCCAGCAGTCCCCGCCGGGGGGGTACCGTGAACACCGGGGAGCTGTTTTTT. This encodes CASSPRRGGTVNTGELFF.

J is TRBJ2-7 and V is TRBV20-1, with 9 nucleotides matching TRBD2. V trimming: 6 bases; J trimming: 2 bases; junction bases outside the gene matches: 11. The CDR3 is made up of 15 amino acids. CDR1 and CDR2 from the germline V gene are DFQATT and SNEGSKA (reference sequence). CDR3 sequence (DNA): TGCAGTGCAATGCCTTTAGCGGGAGATCCCTACGAGCAGTACTTC. Translated: CSAMPLAGDPYEQYF.

There are many counts of this clonotype. This chain uses TRBV29-1 with TRBJ2-4; D is unresolved. CDR3 length: 13 amino acids. Germline-derived CDR1 and CDR2 are SQVTM and ANQGSEA. The V end was cut by 3 bases, the J end by 6 bases, with 12 bases between. The CDR3 DNA reads TGCAGCGTTGAGCTTTCGGTGGGAAACATTCAGTACTTC. Protein product: CSVELSVGNIQYF.

This clonotype was seen a few times. The chain couples TRBV7-2 to TRBJ2-3; weak D call: TRBD2 (6 bases). V dropped 1 base and J dropped 5 bases, with 7 bases sitting between them. The germline V gene has CDR1 SGHTA and CDR2 FQGNSA. This CDR3 region has 13 residues. The CDR3, as DNA: TGTGCCAGCAGCTTAGTGGGGGGAGATACGCAGTATTTT. Amino acids: CASSLVGGDTQYF.

The rearrangement links TRBV11-2 to TRBJ2-7; D is unresolved. The V end was cut by 3 bases, the J end by 0 bases, with 6 bases between. The CDR3 spans 13 residues. The V gene's germline CDR1 is SGHAT and CDR2 FQNNGV. CDR3 amino acids: CASSFLPSYEQYF. The DNA of the CDR3 is TGTGCCAGCAGCTTTCTTCCCTCCTACGAGCAGTACTTC.

V usage is TRBV10-1 and J usage is TRBJ2-2; 7 nucleotides align to TRBD2. The length of the CDR3 is 16 residues. Germline V gives CDR1 WNHNN, CDR2 SYGVQD (reference sequence). The J segment lost 4 bases and the V segment lost 0 bases, leaving 5 bases of the junction unmatched. CDR3 region: CASSESAGVPTGELFF. In DNA form, the CDR3 reads TGCGCCAGCAGTGAGTCGGCGGGAGTCCCCACCGGGGAGCTGTTTTTT.

As DNA, the CDR3 is TGTGCCAGCAGAAATAGCGGGAGTCTCCACGAGCAGTACTTC. This translates into CASRNSGSLHEQYF. The J gene is TRBJ2-7, the V gene TRBV27; 9 bases are a match to TRBD2. V lost 6 bases, J lost 5 bases, and 8 bases stayed unmatched. Germline assignment: CDR1 MNHEY and CDR2 SMNVEV (reference sequence). The CDR3 loop spans 14 amino acids.

The chain carries TRBV28 and TRBJ1-1; D is uncertain. Looked up from germline, CDR1 is MDHEN and CDR2 is SYDVKM. The CDR3 consists of 14 residues. V was trimmed by 2 bases and J by 4 bases, leaving 11 bases between them. In nucleotides, the CDR3 is TGTGCCAGCAGTTTAGGGGTTCCCCCCACTGAAGCTTTCTTT. The encoded protein is CASSLGVPPTEAFF.

V usage is TRBV12-3 or TRBV12-4 and J usage is TRBJ1-2; TRBD1 is a possible D gene (6 bases). V shed 3 bases and J shed 2 bases, with 10 bases lying between them. The CDR3 loop spans 14 amino acids. The CDR3 here is CASSFRQGNYGYTF. CDR3 in DNA: TGTGCCAGCAGTTTTAGGCAGGGGAACTATGGCTACACCTTC.

This clonotype was found a few times. V and J are TRBV12-3 or TRBV12-4 and TRBJ2-5; the match to TRBD1 covers 7 bases. Germline trimming cut 7 bases from V and 2 bases from J; bases unmatched to any gene: 4. There are 13 residues in the CDR3. The CDR3 coding sequence is TGTGCCAGCACCTTGACAGGGCAAGAGACCCAGTACTTC. It translates to CASTLTGQETQYF.

This clonotype has a count of ten or more. In DNA form, the CDR3 reads TGTGCCAGCAGCCCTAATCCCGGGACTGGGTCCCCCCGGTACTTC. This translates into CASSPNPGTGSPRYF. V and J are TRBV7-2 and TRBJ2-5; tentative D call: TRBD2 (6 bases). V shed 5 bases and J shed 13 bases, with 26 bases lying between them. Germline V CDR1 and CDR2: SGHTA, FQGNSA. The CDR3 totals 15 residues.

The V call is TRBV11-2, the J call TRBJ2-5; D not certain. Germline CDR1 is SGHAT and CDR2 is FQNNGV. V was cut by 2 bases and J by 5 bases, with 15 bases left in between. CDR3 length equals 15 residues. CDR3 loop: CASSLIGQGGETQYF. The DNA of the CDR3 is TGTGCCAGCAGCTTAATCGGTCAAGGCGGCGAGACCCAGTACTTC.

The J gene is TRBJ2-7, the V gene TRBV20-1, with D possibly being TRBD1 (6 bases). The J call may be faulty, since TRBJ2-5 better matches the DNA end. This CDR3 is built from 13 residues. Germline CDR1 reads DFQATT; CDR2 reads SNEGSKA (reference sequence). CDR3 region: CSATRTVSGTQYF. The CDR3 DNA reads TGCAGTGCCACCCGGACAGTTTCCGGGACCCAGTACTTC.

The chain employs TRBV2 and TRBJ1-1; a weak D match, TRBD1 (6 bases). The CDR3 consists of 15 residues. The germline gives CDR1 SNHLY, CDR2 FYNNEI. V lost 0 bases and J 1 base, leaving 9 bases between the germline ends. The CDR3 protein is CASSEAPRGNTEAFF. The CDR3 DNA is TGTGCCAGCAGTGAAGCACCCAGGGGGAACACTGAAGCTTTCTTT.

This chain links TRBV2 with TRBJ2-1; D may be TRBD2 (5 bases). Trimming stripped 2 bases from V and 9 bases from J, with 8 bases between. Germline-derived CDR1 and CDR2 are SNHLY and FYNNEI. The CDR3 spans 12 residues. CDR3 region: CASSELAGEQFF. The CDR3 coding sequence is TGTGCCAGCAGTGAACTAGCCGGTGAGCAGTTCTTC.

The rearrangement uses TRBV4-2 and TRBJ2-5; D call uncertain. The germline gives CDR1 LGHNA, CDR2 YNFKEQ. The CDR3 length is 14 residues. Trimming took off 0 bases at V and 3 bases at J, with 8 bases between the two ends. CDR3 in DNA: TGTGCCAGCAGCCAAGACAGGCTTGAAGAGACCCAGTACTTC. As protein: CASSQDRLEETQYF.

The chain is built from TRBV5-1 and TRBJ2-5; 7 bases match TRBD2. V dropped 0 bases and J dropped 11; count of bases not matched to a gene: 7. This CDR3 has 13 amino acids. Germline lookup yields CDR1 SGHRS and CDR2 YFSETQ. For the CDR3, the DNA is TGCGCCAGCAGCTTGGAGACGGTGGGGGGGCAGTACTTC. Translating gives CASSLETVGGQYF.

The chain recombines TRBV20-1 with TRBJ2-7; TRBD2 agrees at 7 bases. With V trimmed by 3 bases and J by 4 bases, 6 bases remained unmatched. The length of the CDR3 is 13 residues. CDR1 DFQATT and CDR2 SNEGSKA come from the germline V gene (reference sequence). CDR3: CSASRGGMYEQYF. Written as DNA, the CDR3 is TGCAGTGCTAGTCGCGGGGGAATGTACGAGCAGTACTTC.

This chain's CDR3 is CASSEGSQQSETQYF. The CDR3 DNA sequence: TGTGCCAGCAGTGAGGGTTCCCAACAGAGTGAGACCCAGTACTTC. The rearrangement uses TRBV2 and TRBJ2-5; D remains ambiguous. The CDR3 consists of 15 residues. V lost 3 bases to trimming and J lost 5 bases, with 16 bases between them. Germline values: CDR1 SNHLY, CDR2 FYNNEI.

The chain has TRBV12-3 or TRBV12-4 and TRBJ2-7; D remains unclear. The CDR3 has 14 residues. The germline V and J ends were trimmed by 3 bases and 2 bases, with 11 bases remaining between them. The CDR3 is CASSFSYAPYEQYF. CDR3 sequence (DNA): TGTGCCAGCAGTTTTAGCTATGCCCCCTACGAGCAGTACTTC.